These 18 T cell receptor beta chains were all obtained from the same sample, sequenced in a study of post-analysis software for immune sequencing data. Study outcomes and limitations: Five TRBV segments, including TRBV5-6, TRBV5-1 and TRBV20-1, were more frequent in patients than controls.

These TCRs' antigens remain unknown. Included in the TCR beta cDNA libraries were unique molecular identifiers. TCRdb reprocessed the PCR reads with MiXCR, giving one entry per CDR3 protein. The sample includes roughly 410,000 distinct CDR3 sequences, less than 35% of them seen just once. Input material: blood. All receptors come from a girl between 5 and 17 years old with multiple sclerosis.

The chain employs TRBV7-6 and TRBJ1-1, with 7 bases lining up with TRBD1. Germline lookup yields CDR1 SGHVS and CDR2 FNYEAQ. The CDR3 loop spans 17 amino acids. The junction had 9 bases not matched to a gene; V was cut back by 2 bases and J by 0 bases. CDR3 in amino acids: CASSLYRTGTMNTEAFF. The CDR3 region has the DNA TGTGCCAGCAGCTTATACCGGACAGGCACCATGAACACTGAAGCTTTCTTT.

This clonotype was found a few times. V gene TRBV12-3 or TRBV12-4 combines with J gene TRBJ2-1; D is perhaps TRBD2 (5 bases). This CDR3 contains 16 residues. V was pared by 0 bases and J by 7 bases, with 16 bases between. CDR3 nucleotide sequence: TGTGCCAGCAGTTTAGCGCGTAGTGACTATGCGAATGAGCAGTTCTTC. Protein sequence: CASSLARSDYANEQFF.

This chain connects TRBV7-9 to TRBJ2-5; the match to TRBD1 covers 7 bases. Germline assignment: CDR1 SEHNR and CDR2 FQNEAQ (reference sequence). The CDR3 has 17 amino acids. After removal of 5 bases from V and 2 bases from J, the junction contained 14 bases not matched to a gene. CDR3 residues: CASSPPPTVQGQETQYF. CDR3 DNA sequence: TGTGCCAGCAGCCCGCCCCCCACAGTACAGGGGCAAGAGACCCAGTACTTC.

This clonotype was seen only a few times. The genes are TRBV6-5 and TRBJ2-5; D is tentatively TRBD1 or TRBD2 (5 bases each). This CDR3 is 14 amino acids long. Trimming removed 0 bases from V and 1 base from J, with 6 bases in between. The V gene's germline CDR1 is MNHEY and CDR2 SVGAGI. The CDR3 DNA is TGTGCCAGCAGTTACTCGGGGACCCAAGAGACCCAGTACTTC. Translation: CASSYSGTQETQYF.

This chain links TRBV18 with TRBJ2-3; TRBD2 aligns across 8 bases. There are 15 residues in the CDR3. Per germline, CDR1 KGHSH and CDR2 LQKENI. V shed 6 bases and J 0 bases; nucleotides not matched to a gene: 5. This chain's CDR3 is CASSWQRGSTDTQYF. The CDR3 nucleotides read TGTGCCAGCTCCTGGCAGCGGGGGAGCACAGATACGCAGTATTTT.

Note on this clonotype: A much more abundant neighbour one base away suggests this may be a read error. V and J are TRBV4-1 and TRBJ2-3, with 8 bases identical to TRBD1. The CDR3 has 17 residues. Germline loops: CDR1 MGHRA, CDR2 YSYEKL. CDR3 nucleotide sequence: TGCGCCAGCAGCCAAGATGGCGACAGGGGTGGCACAGATACGCGGTATTTT. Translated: CASSQDGDRGGTDTRYF.

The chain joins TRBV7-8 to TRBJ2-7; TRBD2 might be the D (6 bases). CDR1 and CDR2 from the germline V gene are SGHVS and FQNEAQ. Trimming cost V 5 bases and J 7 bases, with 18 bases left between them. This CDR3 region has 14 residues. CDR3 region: CASSPGTRRNEQYF. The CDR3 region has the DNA TGTGCCAGCAGCCCCGGGACTCGCCGCAATGAGCAGTACTTC.

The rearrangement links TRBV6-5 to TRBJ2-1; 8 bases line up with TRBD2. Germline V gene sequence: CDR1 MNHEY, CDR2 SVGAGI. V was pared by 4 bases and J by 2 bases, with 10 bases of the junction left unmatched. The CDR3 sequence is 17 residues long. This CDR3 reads CASSSTLWRGAYNEQFF. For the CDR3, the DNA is TGTGCCAGCAGTTCTACACTTTGGCGGGGGGCCTACAATGAGCAGTTCTTC.

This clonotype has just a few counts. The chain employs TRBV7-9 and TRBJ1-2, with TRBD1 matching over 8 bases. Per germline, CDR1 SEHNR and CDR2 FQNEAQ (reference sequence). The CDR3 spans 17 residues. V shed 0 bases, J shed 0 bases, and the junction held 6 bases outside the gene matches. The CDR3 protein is CASSLARDRRTNYGYTF. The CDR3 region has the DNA TGTGCCAGCAGCTTAGCGAGGGACAGGCGAACTAACTATGGCTACACCTTC.

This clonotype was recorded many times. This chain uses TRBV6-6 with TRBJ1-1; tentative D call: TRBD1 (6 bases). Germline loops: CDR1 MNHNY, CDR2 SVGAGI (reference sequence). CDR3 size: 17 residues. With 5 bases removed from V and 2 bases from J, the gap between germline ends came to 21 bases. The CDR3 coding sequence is TGTGCCAGCAGTCGCCCACTACAGGGTGGGGTAAACACTGAAGCTTTCTTT. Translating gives CASSRPLQGGVNTEAFF.

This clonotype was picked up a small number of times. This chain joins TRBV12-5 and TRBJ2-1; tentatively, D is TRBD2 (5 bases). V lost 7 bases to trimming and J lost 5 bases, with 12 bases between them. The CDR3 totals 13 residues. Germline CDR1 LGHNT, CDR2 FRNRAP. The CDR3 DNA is TGTGCTAGTGCCCTAACCGGGAACAATGAGCAGTTCTTC. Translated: CASALTGNNEQFF. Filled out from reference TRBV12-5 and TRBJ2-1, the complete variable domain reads DARVTQTPRHKVTEMGQEVTMRCQPILGHNTVFWYRQTMMQGLELLAYFRNRAPLDDSGMPKDRFSAEMPDATLATLKIQPSEPRDSAVYFCASALTGNNEQFFGPGTRLTVL.

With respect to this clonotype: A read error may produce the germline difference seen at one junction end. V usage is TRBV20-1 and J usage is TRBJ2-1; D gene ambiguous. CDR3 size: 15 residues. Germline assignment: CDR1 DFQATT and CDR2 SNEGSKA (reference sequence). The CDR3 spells CSANKPSPSDNEQFF. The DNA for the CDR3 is TGCAGTGCTAATAAACCCAGTCCCTCCGACAATGAGCAGTTCTTC.

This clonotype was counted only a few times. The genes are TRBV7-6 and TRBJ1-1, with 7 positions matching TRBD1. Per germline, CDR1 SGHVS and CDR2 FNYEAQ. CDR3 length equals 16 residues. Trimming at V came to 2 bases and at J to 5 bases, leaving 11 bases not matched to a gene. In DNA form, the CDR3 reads TGTGCCAGCAGCTTAAGGGGGCGCGGTATTGGAACTGAAGCTTTCTTT. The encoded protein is CASSLRGRGIGTEAFF.

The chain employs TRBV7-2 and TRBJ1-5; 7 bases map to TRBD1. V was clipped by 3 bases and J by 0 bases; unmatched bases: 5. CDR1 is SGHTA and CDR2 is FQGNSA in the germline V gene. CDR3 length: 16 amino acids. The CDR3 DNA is TGTGCCAGCAGCTTGGGACAGTCATATAGCAATCAGCCCCAGCATTTT. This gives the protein CASSLGQSYSNQPQHF. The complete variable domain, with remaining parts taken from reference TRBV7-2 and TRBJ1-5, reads GAGVSQSPSNKVTEKGKDVELRCDPISGHTALYWYRQSLGQGLEFLIYFQGNSAPDKSGLPSDRFSAERTGGSVSTLTIQRTQQEDSAVYLCASSLGQSYSNQPQHFGDGTRLSIL.

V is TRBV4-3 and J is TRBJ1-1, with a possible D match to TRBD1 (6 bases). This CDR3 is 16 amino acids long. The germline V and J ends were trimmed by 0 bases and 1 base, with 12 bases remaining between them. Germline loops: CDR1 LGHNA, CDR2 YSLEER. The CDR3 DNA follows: TGCGCCAGCAGCCAAGACCGGGGGGCGGGGAACACTGAAGCTTTCTTT. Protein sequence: CASSQDRGAGNTEAFF.

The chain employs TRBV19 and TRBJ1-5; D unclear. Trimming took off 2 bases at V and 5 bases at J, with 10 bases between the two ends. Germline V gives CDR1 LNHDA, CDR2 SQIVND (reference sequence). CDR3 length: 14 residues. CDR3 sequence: CASSIYGRYQPQHF. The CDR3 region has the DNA TGTGCCAGTAGTATATACGGTAGATATCAGCCCCAGCATTTT.

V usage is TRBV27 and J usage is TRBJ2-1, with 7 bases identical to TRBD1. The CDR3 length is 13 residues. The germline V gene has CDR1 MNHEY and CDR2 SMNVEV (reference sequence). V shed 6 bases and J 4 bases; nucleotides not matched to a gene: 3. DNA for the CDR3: TGTGCCAGCAGACAGACAGGGTACAATGAGCAGTTCTTC. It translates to CASRQTGYNEQFF.

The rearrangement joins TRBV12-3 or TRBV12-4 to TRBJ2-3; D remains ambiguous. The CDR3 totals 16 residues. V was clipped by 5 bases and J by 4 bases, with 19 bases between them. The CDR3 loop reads CASSRLGNFIPDTQYF. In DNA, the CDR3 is TGTGCCAGCAGTCGGTTGGGGAATTTTATCCCAGATACGCAGTATTTT.